The clone carrying this T cell receptor beta chain was seen more than once but under ten times. Its target is not known. From germline, CDR1 is MNHEY and CDR2 SVGEGT. This CDR3 has 13 residues. V lost 8 bases to trimming and J lost 4 bases, with 13 bases between them. For TCRbeta, the library was prepared with unique molecular identifiers. Via MiXCR, TCRdb re-called the PCR reads, giving one row per CDR3 protein. The table has hundreds of thousands of distinct CDR3 sequences, around 14% seen once. This record comes from a study of T-cell reconstitution after alpha-beta-depleted transplantation in children. Study findings and constraints: Diversity and T-cell counts at one year after transplant derived mostly from new T cells. After transplant, at about two months, alpha-beta T cells were reportedly derived from several hundred expanded graft clones.

Sequenced material: PBMCs, taken before TCRalphabeta/CD19-depleted stem cell transplant. The V gene is TRBV6-2 or TRBV6-3, the J gene TRBJ2-3; a possible D gene is TRBD2 (5 bases). The receptor was isolated from a girl aged 2 to 9 with congenital amegakaryocytic thrombocytopenia, due to receive a stem cell transplant. The CDR3 DNA is TGTGCCAGCCTAGGTAGCGATTCAGATACGCAGTATTTT. The encoded protein is CASLGSDSDTQYF.